This record covers a single T cell receptor (beta chain). CDR1 MNHEY and CDR2 SMNVEV come from the germline V gene (reference sequence). The V and J ends lost 11 bases and 1 base, in that order; junction bases with no gene match: 20. This CDR3 region has 18 residues. This record belongs to a study of response to subunit inactivated influenza vaccine. TCRdb analysed the RT-PCR reads with MiXCR anew, one entry per CDR3 protein. Altogether 300,000 to 350,000 distinct CDR3 sequences are present, 20% to 25% being singletons, with the ten largest covering approximately 10%. The specimen was PBMCs from blood, collected less than 22 months after vaccination. This clonotype originated in a man between 50 and 75 years old who received an inactivated influenza vaccine. V gene TRBV27 combines with J gene TRBJ2-4; 7 bases match TRBD1. This CDR3 is CALTGQGDVTVAKNIQYF. The CDR3 region has the DNA TGTGCCCTGACTGGGCAGGGGGACGTAACCGTGGCCAAAAACATTCAGTACTTC.